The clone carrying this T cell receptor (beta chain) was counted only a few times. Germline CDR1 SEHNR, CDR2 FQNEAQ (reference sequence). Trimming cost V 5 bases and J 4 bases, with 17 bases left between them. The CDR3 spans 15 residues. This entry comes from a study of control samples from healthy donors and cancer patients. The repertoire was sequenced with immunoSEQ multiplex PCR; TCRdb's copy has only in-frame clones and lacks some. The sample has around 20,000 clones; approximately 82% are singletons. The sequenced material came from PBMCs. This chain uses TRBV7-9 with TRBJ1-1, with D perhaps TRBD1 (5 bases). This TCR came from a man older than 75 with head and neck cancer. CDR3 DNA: TGTGCCAGCAGCCTATTCCAGGGAGGTAGCACTGAAGCTTTCTTT. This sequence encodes CASSLFQGGSTEAFF.